Listed below are T cell receptor beta chains from one sample, sequenced in a study of response to subunit inactivated influenza vaccine. TCRdb analysed the RT-PCR reads with MiXCR anew, one entry per CDR3 protein. The sample carries about 480,000 distinct CDR3 sequences, 25% recorded once. Sample: CD4+ T cells sorted from PBMCs, taken roughly 5 days after vaccination. The receptors shown here come from a man in his forties or fifties who received an inactivated influenza vaccine. CDR3s include the opening cysteine and the closing phenylalanine or tryptophan. D genes are given only for firm matches. Clone size, where shown, is once, few, many, or a class for clones that have expanded.

CDR3 DNA	CDR3 protein	D gene	clone size	V gene	J gene
TGTGCCATCAGTGAGGAGGGAGCGGGGGGCCCGGCTAGCACAGATACGCAGTATTTT	CAISEEGAGGPASTDTQYF	TRBD2	-	TRBV10-3	TRBJ2-3
TGCGCCAGCAGCCAAGATCAAGCCTCTGGGGCCAACGTCCTGACTTTC	CASSQDQASGANVLTF	-	-	TRBV4-1	TRBJ2-6
TGCGCCAGCAGCCGGGGCGGGGGACAAGATACGCAGTATTTT	CASSRGGGQDTQYF	-	-	TRBV5-1	TRBJ2-3
TGTGCCAGCAGCCAAACAGGGGAGTGGTCTGAAGCTTTCTTT	CASSQTGEWSEAFF	TRBD1	few	TRBV6-1	TRBJ1-1
TGTGCCAGCAGTTCGTCTCGGGTCTATGGCTACACCTTC	CASSSSRVYGYTF	-	-	TRBV12-3/TRBV12-4	TRBJ1-2
TGTGCCAGCCACAATGAGCAGTTCTTC	CASHNEQFF	-	-	TRBV7-7	TRBJ2-1
TGCGCCAGCAGCTTGGAGGGGGGATTTCACAATGAGCAGTTCTTC	CASSLEGGFHNEQFF	-	many	TRBV5-1	TRBJ2-1
TGCGCCAGCAGCTTGACGTCCCCTGGGGACACTGAAGCTTTCTTT	CASSLTSPGDTEAFF	-	few	TRBV5-1	TRBJ1-1
TGTGCCAGCAGCCGACAGGCGGGGGTAGCTTTCTTT	CASSRQAGVAFF	-	few	TRBV27	TRBJ1-1
TGCAGTGCTAGAGATGGGCGGGTGAGCGAAGAGACCCAGTACTTC	CSARDGRVSEETQYF	-	-	TRBV20-1	TRBJ2-5
TGTGCCAGCAGACTGACTAGCGGGGCCCTCGAGCAGTACTTC	CASRLTSGALEQYF	TRBD2	few	TRBV6-2/TRBV6-3	TRBJ2-7
TGTGCCAGCAGCCGCCAAACCGGGACAACTTCCTACGAGCAGTACTTC	CASSRQTGTTSYEQYF	-	-	TRBV4-2	TRBJ2-7
TGTGCCAGCAGAGCGGGGGTAGGGGAGACCCAGTACTTC	CASRAGVGETQYF	TRBD2	-	TRBV6-2/TRBV6-3	TRBJ2-5
TGTGCCAGCAGCCGGGGACTAGCGGGGTACAATGAGCAGTTCTTC	CASSRGLAGYNEQFF	TRBD2	-	TRBV6-1	TRBJ2-1
TGCAGTGCTAGAAAGGGACAACAAGAGACCCAGTACTTC	CSARKGQQETQYF	-	few	TRBV20-1	TRBJ2-5
TGTGCCACCAGCAGGGTCACAGGCAATGAGCAGTTCTTC	CATSRVTGNEQFF	-	-	TRBV15	TRBJ2-1
TGCAGTCTCGGGACGGCCTATGGCTACACCTTC	CSLGTAYGYTF	-	-	TRBV20-1	TRBJ1-2
TGTGCCAGCAGAGACCTCGGCGGGGGCTCCTACGAGCAGTACTTC	CASRDLGGGSYEQYF	TRBD2	-	TRBV6-1	TRBJ2-7
TGTGCCAGCAGCTTCATAGCGGGAGCGCCCGTCCACGAGCAGTACTTC	CASSFIAGAPVHEQYF	TRBD2	-	TRBV7-2	TRBJ2-7
TGCGCCAGCAGCCAAGAGGGGGCAGATACGCAGTATTTT	CASSQEGADTQYF	-	-	TRBV4-1	TRBJ2-3
TGCAGCGTACTGCTCACCGCCCACGAGCAGTACTTC	CSVLLTAHEQYF	-	-	TRBV29-1	TRBJ2-7
TGTGCCAGCAGCTCGGACACCCACCAAACCTACGAGCAGTACTTC	CASSSDTHQTYEQYF	-	-	TRBV7-2	TRBJ2-7
TGTGCCAGCAGTTACGCTAGCGGGAACACCGGGGAGCTGTTTTTT	CASSYASGNTGELFF	TRBD2	-	TRBV6-2/TRBV6-3	TRBJ2-2
TGCAGTGCTAGAGTTACCGGGACTCGAAGCTCCTACAATGAGCAGTTCTTC	CSARVTGTRSSYNEQFF	-	-	TRBV20-1	TRBJ2-1
TGCAGTGCTAGAACGATGGGACAGACCTACGAGCAGTACTTC	CSARTMGQTYEQYF	TRBD1	few	TRBV20-1	TRBJ2-7
TGTGCCAGCAAAAAGGCTCCAAACACCGGGGAGCTGTTTTTT	CASKKAPNTGELFF	-	few	TRBV12-3/TRBV12-4	TRBJ2-2
TGTGCCAGCAGTTATTTACTCCGGACTAGCGGGGGGGCCGAGAATGAGCAGTTCTTC	CASSYLLRTSGGAENEQFF	TRBD2	few	TRBV6-2/TRBV6-3	TRBJ2-1
TGCAGCGTTATAGCGGGAGGAGCGCAGTACTTC	CSVIAGGAQYF	TRBD2	-	TRBV29-1	TRBJ2-7
TGCAGTGCTAGAGATCACCCCCGACAGGGACCCTACGAGCAGTACTTC	CSARDHPRQGPYEQYF	TRBD1	few	TRBV20-1	TRBJ2-7
TGTGCCAGCATCCGGCAGACGAACACCGGGGAGCTGTTTTTT	CASIRQTNTGELFF	-	once	TRBV2	TRBJ2-2
TGTGCCAGCAGTTTGTGGGGGCGCAATCAGCCCCAGCATTTT	CASSLWGRNQPQHF	-	few	TRBV12-3/TRBV12-4	TRBJ1-5
TGTGCCAGCAGTTACGGGGGGGGCACTGAAGCTTTCTTT	CASSYGGGTEAFF	-	-	TRBV6-2/TRBV6-3	TRBJ1-1
TGTGCCAGCAGCTGGACCCCGGGACAGTGGATCCTTGGGCAAGAGACCCAGTACTTC	CASSWTPGQWILGQETQYF	TRBD1	-	TRBV11-2	TRBJ2-5
TGTGCCAGCAGGTCGCAGGTCTTCCAAGAGACCCAGTACTTC	CASRSQVFQETQYF	-	few	TRBV28	TRBJ2-5
TGCGCCAGCAGCCAGGGGCAGAATCAGCCCCAGCATTTT	CASSQGQNQPQHF	-	-	TRBV4-1	TRBJ1-5
TGTGCCAGCTCACCCACCGGATCACGTGCAGACGGGGCCAACGTCCTGACTTTC	CASSPTGSRADGANVLTF	-	few	TRBV18	TRBJ2-6
TGTGCCAGCAGTCGAAGGACTAGCGGATCCTACGAGCAGTACTTC	CASSRRTSGSYEQYF	TRBD2	-	TRBV7-2	TRBJ2-7
TGTGCCAGCACCCAAGATACAGGAGGTGGCTACACCTTC	CASTQDTGGGYTF	-	few	TRBV7-9	TRBJ1-2
TGTGCCAGCAGTTTAAACAGCTACAATGAGCAGTTCTTC	CASSLNSYNEQFF	-	many	TRBV12-3/TRBV12-4	TRBJ2-1
TGTGCCAGCAGTTTACAGGGTTCCAACTATGGCTACACCTTC	CASSLQGSNYGYTF	-	few	TRBV28	TRBJ1-2
TGTGCCAGTAGACCCCATAGCGGGTCGAACACCGGGGAGCTGTTTTTT	CASRPHSGSNTGELFF	TRBD2	-	TRBV19	TRBJ2-2
TGCAGTGCCCGGGGACAGCAAATTCACAATGAGCAGTTCTTC	CSARGQQIHNEQFF	TRBD1	-	TRBV20-1	TRBJ2-1